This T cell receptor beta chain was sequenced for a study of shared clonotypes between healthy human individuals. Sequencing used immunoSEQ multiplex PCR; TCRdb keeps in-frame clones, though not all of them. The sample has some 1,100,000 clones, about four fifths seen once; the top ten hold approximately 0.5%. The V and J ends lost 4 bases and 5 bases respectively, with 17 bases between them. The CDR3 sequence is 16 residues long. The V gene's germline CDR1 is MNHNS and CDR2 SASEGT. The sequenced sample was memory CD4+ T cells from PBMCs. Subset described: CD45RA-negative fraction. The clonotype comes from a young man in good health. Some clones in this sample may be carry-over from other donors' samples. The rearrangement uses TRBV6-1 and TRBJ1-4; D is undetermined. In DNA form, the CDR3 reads TGTGCCAGCAGTGGAGGGAGGAAGTCAGGAAATGAAAAACTGTTTTTT. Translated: CASSGGRKSGNEKLFF.